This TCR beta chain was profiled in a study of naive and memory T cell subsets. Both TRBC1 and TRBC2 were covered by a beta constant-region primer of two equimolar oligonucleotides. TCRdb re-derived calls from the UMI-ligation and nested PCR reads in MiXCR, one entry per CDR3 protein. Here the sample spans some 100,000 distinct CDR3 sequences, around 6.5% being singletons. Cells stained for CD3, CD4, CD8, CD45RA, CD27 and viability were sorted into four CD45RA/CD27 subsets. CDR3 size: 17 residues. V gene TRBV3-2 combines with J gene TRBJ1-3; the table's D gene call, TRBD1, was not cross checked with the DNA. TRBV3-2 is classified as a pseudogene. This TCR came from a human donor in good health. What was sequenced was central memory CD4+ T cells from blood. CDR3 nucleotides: TGTGCCAGCAGCCCCTCCGGGACAGGGAGCTCTGGAAACACCATATATTTT. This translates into CASSPSGTGSSGNTIYF.